The 29 T cell receptor beta chains below all came from one sample that was sequenced in a study of blood T cell repertoires in COVID-19. Sequencing used immunoSEQ multiplex PCR; TCRdb keeps in-frame clones, though not all of them. The sample includes approximately 260,000 clones, approximately 84% of them seen just once. Sequencing input: PBMCs or T cells enriched from blood (not recorded which). Receptors were obtained from a woman aged 40-49 years with acute COVID-19.

This chain connects TRBV5-1 to TRBJ1-3; TRBD1 matches 9 bases. J gave up 2 bases and V 0 bases, and 0 bases lay outside the gene matches. The CDR3 runs to 15 residues. The V gene's germline CDR1 is SGHRS and CDR2 YFSETQ. CDR3 in amino acids: CASSLGDRAGNTIYF. The CDR3 nucleotides read TGCGCCAGCAGCTTGGGGGACAGGGCTGGAAACACCATATATTTT.

The chain carries TRBV10-1 and TRBJ1-2; the match to TRBD1 covers 9 bases. The V gene end was trimmed by 4 bases and the J gene end by 8 bases; junction bases not matched to a gene: 5. CDR3 length: 13 residues. The germline V gene encodes CDR1 WNHNN and CDR2 SYGVQD (reference sequence). CDR3 residues: CASSAETGGGYTF. The CDR3 bases are TGCGCCAGCAGTGCTGAGACAGGGGGAGGCTACACCTTC.

CDR3 loop: CASSTPIKPRSSGNTIYF. For the CDR3, the DNA is TGTGCCAGCAGCACTCCCATAAAACCCCGGAGCTCTGGAAACACCATATATTTT. This chain joins TRBV9 and TRBJ1-3; no clear D. V was shortened by 4 bases and J by 0 bases, with 20 bases between the two germline ends. This CDR3 region has 18 residues. CDR1 is SGDLS, CDR2 YYNGEE, per germline. The full variable domain, rest sourced from reference TRBV9 and TRBJ1-3, is DSGVTQTPKHLITATGQRVTLRCSPRSGDLSVYWYQQSLDQGLQFLIQYYNGEERAKGNILERFSAQQFPDLHSELNLSSLELGDSALYFCASSTPIKPRSSGNTIYFGEGSWLTVV.

This chain connects TRBV3-1 (or the pseudogene TRBV3-2) to TRBJ1-1; D not resolved. V shed 6 bases and J shed 12 bases, with 17 bases lying between them. The CDR3 contains 12 residues. Germline V gene lookup returns CDR1 LGHDT and CDR2 YNNKEL (reference sequence). The CDR3 bases are TGTGCCAGCAGTCAAATGTCAGGTCGGCCTTTCTTT. It is translated as CASSQMSGRPFF.

CDR3 coding DNA: TGCGCCAGCAGCCAAGGGGGACAGGCGAATTGGAAGTACTTC. Translated: CASSQGGQANWKYF. The V and J genes are TRBV4-1 and TRBJ2-7; 8 bases match TRBD1. The CDR3 sequence is 14 residues long. The germline V gene encodes CDR1 MGHRA and CDR2 YSYEKL. The V segment lost 1 base and the J segment 11 bases; nucleotides outside the gene matches: 10.

The CDR3 DNA is TGCAGCGTTGAAGATCTTCGGAGGGCTGGCTATGGCTACACCTTC. Encoded protein: CSVEDLRRAGYGYTF. The chain recombines TRBV29-1 with TRBJ1-2; D gene uncertain. V lost 0 bases to trimming and J lost 4 bases, with 15 bases between them. Germline V gene lookup returns CDR1 SQVTM and CDR2 ANQGSEA. This CDR3 region has 15 residues.

Here the CDR3 DNA reads TGTGCCAGCGCCGGGGGGCCGGAGACCCAGTACTTC. It codes for CASAGGPETQYF. V usage is TRBV12-3 or TRBV12-4 and J usage is TRBJ2-5; possible D gene TRBD2, 7 bases. This CDR3 comprises 12 residues. The germline V and J ends were trimmed by 8 bases and 5 bases, with 12 bases remaining between them.

This sequence joins TRBV6-1 and TRBJ1-2, with D perhaps TRBD1 (6 bases). Germline values: CDR1 MNHNS, CDR2 SASEGT. The CDR3 totals 14 residues. Trimming stripped 3 bases from V and 8 bases from J, with 16 bases between. The CDR3 DNA follows: TGTGCCAGCAGTGAGTCCGGACAGACTGGGGGCTACACCTTC. This codes for CASSESGQTGGYTF.

This chain connects TRBV7-9 to TRBJ2-4; possibly TRBD2 for D (6 bases). With 5 bases removed from V and 8 bases from J, the gap between germline ends came to 10 bases. CDR3 size: 12 residues. Germline CDR1 is SEHNR and CDR2 is FQNEAQ (reference sequence). The chain's CDR3 is CASSRGSDIQYF. CDR3 nucleotides: TGTGCCAGCAGCCGGGGGTCGGACATTCAGTACTTC.

The chain recombines TRBV6-5 with TRBJ1-1; 9 nucleotides agree with TRBD1. Per germline, CDR1 MNHEY and CDR2 SVGAGI. Trimming took 7 bases from V and 0 from J; bases not matched to a gene: 6. There are 15 residues in the CDR3. CDR3 bases: TGTGCCAGCATACTGGACAGGGGCATGAACACTGAAGCTTTCTTT. This translates into CASILDRGMNTEAFF.

This clone has a single count. The rearrangement links TRBV5-4 to TRBJ2-1, with 10 bases that match TRBD2. V was clipped by 4 bases and J by 6 bases; unmatched bases: 10. There are 16 residues in the CDR3. The V gene's germline CDR1 is SGHNT and CDR2 YYREEE (reference sequence). The CDR3 DNA is TGTGCCAGCAGCCCGAGTATAGCGGGAGGCACCAATGAGCAGTTCTTC. Translated, it gives CASSPSIAGGTNEQFF.

The genes are TRBV12-3 or TRBV12-4 and TRBJ1-1, with TRBD1 as a possible D gene (5 bases). V lost 1 base, J lost 5 bases, and 8 bases lay in between. The CDR3 loop spans 13 amino acids. CDR3 region: CASSLGAGTEAFF. Here the CDR3 DNA reads TGTGCCAGCAGTTTAGGGGCAGGGACTGAAGCTTTCTTT.

This sequence joins TRBV19 and TRBJ2-7; 8 bases are a match to TRBD1. V shed 3 bases, J shed 1 base, and the junction held 14 bases outside the gene matches. This CDR3 region has 18 residues. Per the germline V gene, CDR1 is LNHDA and CDR2 is SQIVND (reference sequence). The CDR3 protein is CASSIEPPGQGESYEQYF. CDR3 sequence (DNA): TGTGCCAGTAGTATCGAGCCCCCCGGACAGGGAGAATCCTACGAGCAGTACTTC.

V gene TRBV19 combines with J gene TRBJ2-3, with TRBD2 identical over 16 bases. This CDR3 has 18 residues. The J segment lost 0 bases and the V segment lost 4 bases, leaving 4 bases of the junction unmatched. Germline-derived CDR1 and CDR2 are LNHDA and SQIVND (reference sequence). The CDR3 DNA is TGTGCCAGTAGTACAGGGACTAGCGGGAGGGCCAGCACAGATACGCAGTATTTT. Its protein is CASSTGTSGRASTDTQYF.

The rearrangement links TRBV13 to TRBJ1-1; tentatively, D is TRBD1 (5 bases). The V gene lost 1 base and the J gene lost 4 bases, with 10 bases spanning the gap. This CDR3 comprises 14 residues. The germline CDR1 and CDR2 sequences are PRHDT and FYEKMQ (reference sequence). CDR3 DNA: TGTGCCAGCAGCTTAGATGCGGGGGGCACTGAAGCTTTCTTT. Amino acid sequence: CASSLDAGGTEAFF. Drawing the rest from reference TRBV13 and TRBJ1-1, the complete variable domain is AAGVIQSPRHLIKEKRETATLKCYPIPRHDTVYWYQQGPGQDPQFLISFYEKMQSDKGSIPDRFSAQQFSDYHSELNMSSLELGDSALYFCASSLDAGGTEAFFGQGTRLTVV.

The chain joins TRBV19 to TRBJ1-2; TRBD1 might be the D (5 bases). The V end was cut by 5 bases, the J end by 5 bases, with 15 bases between. The CDR3 loop spans 14 amino acids. Germline CDR1 is LNHDA and CDR2 is SQIVND (reference sequence). CDR3 DNA sequence: TGTGCCAGTAGTCTCGGGGGACCCCCTTATGGCTACACCTTC. This encodes CASSLGGPPYGYTF.

The gene calls are TRBV18 and TRBJ1-2, with D unclear. The CDR3 runs to 13 residues. Between the trimmed V and J ends, which lost 1 base and 2 bases, there was a span of 5 bases. Germline V gives CDR1 KGHSH, CDR2 LQKENI. CDR3 sequence: CASSPQQNYGYTF. CDR3 in DNA: TGTGCCAGCTCACCACAACAAAACTATGGCTACACCTTC.

The chain employs TRBV7-8 and TRBJ2-3; TRBD2 agrees at 15 bases. In germline, CDR1 is SGHVS, CDR2 FQNEAQ. After removal of 5 bases from V and 1 base from J, the junction contained 7 bases not matched to a gene. This CDR3 comprises 18 residues. In nucleotides, the CDR3 is TGTGCCAGCAGCCCCCGGACTAGCGGGAGGGCCGGCACAGATACGCAGTATTTT. Its translation is CASSPRTSGRAGTDTQYF.

A few counts support this clone. The rearrangement uses TRBV13 and TRBJ1-1; 8 bases are shared with TRBD1. This CDR3 contains 14 residues. V lost 5 bases to trimming and J lost 5 bases; unmatched junction nucleotides: 7. Per the germline V gene, CDR1 is PRHDT and CDR2 is FYEKMQ (reference sequence). The chain's CDR3 is CASSGEDRVTEAFF. For the CDR3, the DNA is TGTGCCAGCAGCGGAGAGGACAGGGTTACTGAAGCTTTCTTT.

The chain carries TRBV15 and TRBJ2-3; 7 bases agree with TRBD2. Germline assignment: CDR1 LNHNV and CDR2 YYDKDF (reference sequence). This CDR3 spans 17 amino acids. V was pared by 1 base and J by 4 bases, with 11 bases of the junction left unmatched. The CDR3: CATSRGGGGSTADTQYF. The DNA for the CDR3 is TGTGCCACCAGCAGAGGAGGCGGCGGGAGTACGGCAGATACGCAGTATTTT.

The chain links TRBV5-1 to TRBJ1-1; D uncertain. Germline-derived CDR1 and CDR2 are SGHRS and YFSETQ. The CDR3 extends over 13 amino acids. Trimming left V 1 base short and J 7 bases short, with 11 bases between. The CDR3 is CASSLIVSNEAFF. The DNA for the CDR3 is TGCGCCAGCAGCTTGATAGTTTCAAATGAAGCTTTCTTT.

The chain is built from TRBV10-3 and TRBJ1-5; maybe TRBD1 (6 bases). V lost 10 bases and J 6 bases, leaving 13 bases between the germline ends. The CDR3 is made up of 12 amino acids. Germline loops: CDR1 ENHRY, CDR2 SYGVKD. The CDR3 DNA reads as TGTGCCACTAAAACAGGGATTCAGCCCCAGCATTTT. This encodes CATKTGIQPQHF.

The chain has TRBV5-1 and TRBJ2-7; D is ambiguous. This CDR3 contains 12 residues. Per the germline V gene, CDR1 is SGHRS and CDR2 is YFSETQ. The V gene lost 2 bases and the J gene lost 3 bases, with 6 bases spanning the gap. CDR3 nucleotides: TGCGCCAGCAGCTTATCCGGCTACGAGCAGTACTTC. Its translation: CASSLSGYEQYF.

This sequence joins TRBV10-3 and TRBJ2-7; the D gene is possibly TRBD2 (6 bases). Germline CDR1 is ENHRY and CDR2 is SYGVKD. Trimming removed 7 bases at V and 3 bases at J, with 19 bases between. This CDR3 comprises 15 residues. DNA for the CDR3: TGTGCCATCACCAATAGCGGTTCAGGTCTCTACGAGCAGTACTTC. This sequence encodes CAITNSGSGLYEQYF.

The CDR3 protein is CASSDGLALETQYF. In DNA form, the CDR3 reads TGTGCCAGCAGTGATGGGCTAGCCCTAGAGACCCAGTACTTC. This chain connects TRBV2 to TRBJ2-5; the D gene is possibly TRBD2 (5 bases). Germline V CDR1 and CDR2: SNHLY, FYNNEI. The CDR3 totals 14 residues. V shed 3 bases and J shed 4 bases, with 12 bases lying between them.

V gene TRBV6-5 combines with J gene TRBJ2-5, with 8 bases lining up with TRBD2. Losses at the gene ends were 6 bases for V and 5 bases for J; bases not matched to a gene: 11. The CDR3 totals 15 residues. CDR1 and CDR2 (germline): MNHEY, SVGAGI. The CDR3, as DNA: TGTGCCAGCAGACCCAGCGGGGGCCGTAGGGAGACCCAGTACTTC. Protein sequence: CASRPSGGRRETQYF.

This clone has more than one count but fewer than ten. The rearrangement links TRBV5-1 to TRBJ2-4; no definite D call. The V end was cut by 0 bases, the J end by 5 bases, with 6 bases between. CDR3 length: 13 residues. Germline values: CDR1 SGHRS, CDR2 YFSETQ. The CDR3 DNA follows: TGCGCCAGCAGCTTGGGAGCACAAAACATTCAGTACTTC. This encodes CASSLGAQNIQYF.

The chain is built from TRBV29-1 and TRBJ2-5, with TRBD2 matching over 7 bases. Germline values: CDR1 SQVTM, CDR2 ANQGSEA. The CDR3 totals 13 residues. The junction had 8 bases not matched to a gene; V was cut back by 5 bases and J by 5 bases. CDR3 DNA: TGCAGCGTTCTAGCGGAAACAGTGGAGACCCAGTACTTC. This translates into CSVLAETVETQYF.

This chain joins TRBV5-1 and TRBJ2-3; 8 bases map to TRBD2. From germline, CDR1 is SGHRS and CDR2 YFSETQ. The CDR3 has 13 residues. V gave up 4 bases and J gave up 4 bases; unmatched junction bases: 2. CDR3 sequence reads: CASSMGLADTQYF. The DNA for the CDR3 is TGCGCCAGCAGCATGGGACTAGCAGATACGCAGTATTTT.